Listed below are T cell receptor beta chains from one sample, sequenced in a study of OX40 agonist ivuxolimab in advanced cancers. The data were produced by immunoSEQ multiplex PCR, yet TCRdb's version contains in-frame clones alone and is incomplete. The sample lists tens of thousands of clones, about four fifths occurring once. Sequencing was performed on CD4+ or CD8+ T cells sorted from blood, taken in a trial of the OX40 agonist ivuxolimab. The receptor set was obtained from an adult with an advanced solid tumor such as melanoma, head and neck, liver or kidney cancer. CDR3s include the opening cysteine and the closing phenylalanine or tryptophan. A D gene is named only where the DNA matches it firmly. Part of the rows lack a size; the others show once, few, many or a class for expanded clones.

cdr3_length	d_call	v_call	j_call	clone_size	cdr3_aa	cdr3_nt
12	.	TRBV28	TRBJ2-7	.	CASSLKQTEQYF	TGTGCCAGCAGTTTGAAGCAGACTGAGCAGTACTTC
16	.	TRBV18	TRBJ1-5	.	CASSPRAGDSNQPQHF	TGTGCCAGCTCACCACGGGCCGGAGATAGCAATCAGCCCCAGCATTTT
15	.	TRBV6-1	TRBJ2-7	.	CASSEAGTGTYEQYF	TGTGCCAGCAGTGAAGCGGGCACGGGAACCTACGAGCAGTACTTC
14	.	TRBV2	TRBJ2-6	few	CASSEVPGANVLTF	TGTGCCAGCAGTGAAGTCCCTGGGGCCAACGTCCTGACTTTC
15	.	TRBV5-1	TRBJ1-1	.	CASSLAGRENTEAFF	TGCGCCAGCAGCTTGGCGGGGCGGGAGAACACTGAAGCTTTCTTT
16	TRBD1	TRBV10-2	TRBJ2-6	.	CASSYRGGSGANVLTF	TGCGCCAGCTCCTACAGGGGCGGGTCTGGGGCCAACGTCCTGACTTTC
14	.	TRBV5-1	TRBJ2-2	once	CASSLSWVAGELFF	TGCGCCAGCAGCTTGAGTTGGGTAGCCGGGGAGCTGTTTTTT
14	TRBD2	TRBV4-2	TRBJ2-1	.	CASRPGTSANEQFF	TGTGCCAGCAGACCCGGGACTAGCGCGAATGAGCAGTTCTTC
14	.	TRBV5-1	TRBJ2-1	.	CASTWGVALNEQFF	TGCGCCAGCACTTGGGGGGTAGCGCTCAATGAGCAGTTCTTC
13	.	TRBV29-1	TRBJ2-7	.	CSVPGASSYEQYF	TGCAGCGTTCCAGGGGCTAGCTCCTACGAGCAGTACTTC
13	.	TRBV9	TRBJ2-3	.	CASSDNWGDTQYF	TGTGCCAGCAGCGATAATTGGGGAGATACGCAGTATTTT
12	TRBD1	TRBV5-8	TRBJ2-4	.	CASSRGQGGQYF	TGTGCCAGCAGCAGAGGACAGGGGGGTCAGTACTTC
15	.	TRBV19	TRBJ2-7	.	CASSIAGLSSYEQYF	TGTGCCAGTAGTATTGCAGGGTTAAGCTCCTACGAGCAGTACTTC
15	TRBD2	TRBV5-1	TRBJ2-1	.	CASSVGTIVYNEQFF	TGCGCCAGCAGCGTCGGGACTATCGTCTACAATGAGCAGTTCTTC
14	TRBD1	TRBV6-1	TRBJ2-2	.	CATLQGAETGELFF	TGTGCCACCCTCCAGGGGGCGGAAACCGGGGAGCTGTTTTTT
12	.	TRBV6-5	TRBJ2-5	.	CASSNGQETQYF	TGTGCCAGCAGTAATGGTCAGGAGACCCAGTACTTC
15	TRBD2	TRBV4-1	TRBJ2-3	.	CASSQLLAGGDTQYF	TGCGCCAGCAGCCAGCTACTAGCGGGAGGCGATACGCAGTATTTT
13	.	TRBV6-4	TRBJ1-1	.	CASSFRQDTEAFF	TGTGCCAGCAGTTTTAGACAAGACACTGAAGCTTTCTTT
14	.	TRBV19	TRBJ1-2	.	CASTLGGEFHGYTF	TGTGCCAGTACCCTAGGAGGGGAATTTCATGGCTACACCTTC
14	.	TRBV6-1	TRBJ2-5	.	CASTRQGGLETQYF	TGTGCCAGCACTCGGCAGGGAGGTTTGGAGACCCAGTACTTC
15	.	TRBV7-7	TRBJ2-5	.	CASRPIGGGMETQYF	TGTGCCAGCAGACCCATTGGTGGAGGGATGGAGACCCAGTACTTC
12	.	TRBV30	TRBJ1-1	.	CAWNQENTEAFF	TGTGCCTGGAACCAGGAAAACACTGAAGCTTTCTTT
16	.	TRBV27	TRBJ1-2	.	CASSPGQRYLNYGYTF	TGTGCCAGCAGCCCGGGACAAAGATACCTTAACTATGGCTACACCTTC
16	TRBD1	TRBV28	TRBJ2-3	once	CASSLGRTGWTDTQYF	TGTGCCAGCAGTTTGGGTCGGACAGGGTGGACAGATACGCAGTATTTT
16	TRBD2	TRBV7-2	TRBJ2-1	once	CASSLVAGGGYNEQFF	TGTGCCAGCAGCTTAGTAGCGGGAGGGGGCTACAATGAGCAGTTCTTC
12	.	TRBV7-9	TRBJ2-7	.	CASRGTSYEQYF	TGTGCCAGCCGGGGTACGTCCTACGAGCAGTACTTC
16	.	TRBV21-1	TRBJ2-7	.	CASSKVRQGARYEQYF	TGTGCCAGCAGCAAAGTACGGCAGGGGGCGCGTTACGAGCAGTACTTC
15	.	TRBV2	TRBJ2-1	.	CAREGLVREWNEQFF	TGTGCCAGGGAGGGTCTTGTTCGTGAGTGGAATGAGCAGTTCTTC
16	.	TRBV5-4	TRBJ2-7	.	CASSLSAGTATYEQYF	TGTGCCAGCAGCTTGTCGGCCGGGACCGCGACCTACGAGCAGTACTTC
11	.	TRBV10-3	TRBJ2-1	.	CAISARYEQFF	TGTGCCATCAGCGCCAGGTATGAGCAGTTCTTC
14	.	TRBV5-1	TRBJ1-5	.	CASSLVGENQPQHF	TGCGCCAGCAGCTTGGTTGGGGAGAATCAGCCCCAGCATTTT
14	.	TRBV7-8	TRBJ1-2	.	CASSMGPRNYGYTF	TGTGCCAGCAGCATGGGACCGAGAAACTATGGCTACACCTTC
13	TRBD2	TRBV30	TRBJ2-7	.	CAWRIAGTYEQYF	TGTGCCTGGAGGATAGCGGGAACCTACGAGCAGTACTTC
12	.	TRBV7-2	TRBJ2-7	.	CASSLQGYEQYF	TGTGCCAGCAGCCTTCAGGGTTACGAGCAGTACTTC
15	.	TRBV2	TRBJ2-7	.	CASRGEQLSYHEQYF	TGTGCCAGCAGGGGAGAGCAGCTCTCCTACCACGAGCAGTACTTC
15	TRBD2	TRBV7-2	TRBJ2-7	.	CASSFPAGIAYEQYF	TGTGCCAGCAGCTTTCCAGCGGGAATAGCCTACGAGCAGTACTTC
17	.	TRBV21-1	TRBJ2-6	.	CASSLGASVSGANVLTF	TGTGCCAGCAGCCTTGGGGCGTCCGTCTCTGGGGCCAACGTCCTGACTTTC
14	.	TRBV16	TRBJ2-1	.	CASSQSGGDNEQFF	TGTGCCAGCAGCCAATCGGGGGGTGACAATGAGCAGTTCTTC
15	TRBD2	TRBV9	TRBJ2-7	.	CASSVSGRAESKQYF	TGTGCCAGCAGCGTTAGCGGGAGGGCCGAAAGCAAGCAGTACTTC
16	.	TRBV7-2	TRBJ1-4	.	CASSLERIGVGEKLFF	TGTGCCAGCAGCTTAGAAAGAATTGGGGTGGGTGAAAAACTGTTTTTT
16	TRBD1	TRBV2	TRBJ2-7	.	CASSEPGTGSSYEQYF	TGTGCCAGCAGTGAACCCGGGACAGGGAGCTCCTACGAGCAGTACTTC
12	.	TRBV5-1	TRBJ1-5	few	CAPQGSNQPQHF	TGCGCCCCGCAGGGGAGCAATCAGCCCCAGCATTTT
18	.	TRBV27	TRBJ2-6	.	CASSLFPGMTSGANVLTF	TGTGCCAGCAGTTTATTTCCAGGGATGACCTCTGGGGCCAACGTCCTGACTTTC
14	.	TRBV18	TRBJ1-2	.	CASSPQGWERGYTF	TGTGCCAGCTCACCCCAAGGTTGGGAAAGGGGCTACACCTTC
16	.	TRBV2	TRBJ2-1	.	CASSYERAHSYNEQFF	TGTGCCAGCAGCTATGAGCGGGCCCACTCCTACAATGAGCAGTTCTTC
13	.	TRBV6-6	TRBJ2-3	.	CASKVLATDTQYF	TGTGCCAGCAAAGTCTTAGCTACAGATACGCAGTATTTT
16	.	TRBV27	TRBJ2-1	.	CASSLGMSSWAHEQFF	TGTGCCAGCAGTTTGGGGATGAGCTCCTGGGCCCATGAGCAGTTCTTC
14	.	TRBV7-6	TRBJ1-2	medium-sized	CASSLEPGVDGYTF	TGTGCCAGCAGCTTAGAACCGGGGGTGGATGGCTACACCTTC
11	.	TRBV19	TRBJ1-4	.	CASSRWEKLFF	TGTGCCAGCAGCCGATGGGAAAAACTGTTTTTT
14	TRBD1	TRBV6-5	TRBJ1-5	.	CASSPTGVHQPQHF	TGTGCCAGCAGTCCCACAGGGGTCCATCAGCCCCAGCATTTT
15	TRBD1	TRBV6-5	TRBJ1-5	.	CASRRGQGSFQPQHF	TGTGCCAGCAGGAGGGGACAGGGAAGCTTCCAGCCCCAGCATTTT
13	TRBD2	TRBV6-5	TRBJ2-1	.	CASSLGLAGLAFF	TGTGCCAGCAGTCTGGGACTAGCGGGACTAGCGTTCTTC
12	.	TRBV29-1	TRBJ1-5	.	CSVKEGSQPQHF	TGCAGCGTTAAGGAGGGGTCCCAGCCCCAGCATTTT
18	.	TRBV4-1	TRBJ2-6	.	CASSRGGGQLSGANVLTF	TGCGCCAGCAGCCGAGGAGGGGGTCAACTCTCTGGGGCCAACGTCCTGACTTTC
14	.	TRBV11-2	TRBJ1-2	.	CASSPGFVRDGYTF	TGTGCCAGCAGCCCGGGTTTTGTGAGGGATGGCTACACCTTC
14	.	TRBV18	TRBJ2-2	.	CASSPGMNTGELFF	TGTGCCAGCTCACCGGGGATGAACACCGGGGAGCTGTTTTTT
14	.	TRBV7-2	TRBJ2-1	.	CASSPPQGRNEQFF	TGTGCCAGCAGCCCGCCCCAAGGCCGCAATGAGCAGTTCTTC
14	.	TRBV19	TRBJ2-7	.	CASSTTALSYEQYF	TGTGCCAGTAGTACGACGGCTTTATCCTACGAGCAGTACTTC
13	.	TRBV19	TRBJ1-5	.	CASSPGANQPQHF	TGTGCCAGTAGTCCAGGGGCGAATCAGCCCCAGCATTTT
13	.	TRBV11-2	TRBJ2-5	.	CASSLEPFETQYF	TGTGCCAGCAGCTTAGAGCCTTTCGAGACCCAGTACTTC